This T cell receptor beta chain was found in a study of cytomegalovirus exposure and HLA in healthy donors. Overall study results and limits: The study recorded around 160 TCR beta chains that were cytomegalovirus-associated. While the bulk of TCR sequences proved rare, some public TCRs turned up in many donors. According to a later analysis, TCR clusters from the first cohort tended to co-occur in the roughly 110 validation repertoires. In vitro checks showed that a few CMV-associated chains really do target CMV antigens.

Trimming took 2 bases from V and 5 from J; bases not matched to a gene: 4. CDR1 is MNHNY and CDR2 is SVGAGI in the germline V gene (reference sequence). The CDR3 consists of 15 residues. Assay: immunoSEQ multiplex PCR; the TCRdb copy retains only in-frame clones and omits some. In the table there are some 120,000 clones, more than 70% of which are singletons. This clone occurred a few times. Its antigen is undetermined. The sample taken for sequencing was PBMCs. The source is a young man in good health and CMV-seronegative. The chain uses TRBV6-6 and TRBJ2-5, with 11 nucleotides matching TRBD1. The CDR3 loop is CASSYRTGGRETQYF. In DNA form, the CDR3 reads TGTGCCAGCAGTTACCGGACAGGGGGCCGGGAGACCCAGTACTTC.